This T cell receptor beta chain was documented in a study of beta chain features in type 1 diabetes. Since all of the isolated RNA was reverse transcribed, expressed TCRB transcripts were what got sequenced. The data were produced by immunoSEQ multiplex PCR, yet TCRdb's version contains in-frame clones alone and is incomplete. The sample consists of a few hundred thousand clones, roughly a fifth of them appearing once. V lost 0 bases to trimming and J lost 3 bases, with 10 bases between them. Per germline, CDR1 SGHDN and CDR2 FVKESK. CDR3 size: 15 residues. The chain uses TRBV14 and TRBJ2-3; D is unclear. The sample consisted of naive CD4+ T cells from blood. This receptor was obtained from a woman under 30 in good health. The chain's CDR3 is CASSQELARTDTQYF. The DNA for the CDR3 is TGTGCCAGCAGCCAAGAACTGGCGAGGACAGATACGCAGTATTTT.